This T cell receptor beta chain derives from a study of blood T cell repertoires in COVID-19. Data came from immunoSEQ multiplex PCR; TCRdb stores just in-frame clones and leaves some out. Here the sample spans 300,000 to 350,000 clones, roughly 90% being singletons. After removal of 10 bases from V and 6 bases from J, the junction contained 11 bases not matched to a gene. Germline assignment: CDR1 PRHDT and CDR2 FYEKMQ (reference sequence). The CDR3 loop spans 14 amino acids. The rearrangement links TRBV13 to TRBJ2-3, with TRBD1 matching over 9 bases. The TCR sequence derives from a woman between 70 and 85 years old with COVID-19, enrolled during active disease. The specimen was peripheral blood. The CDR3, as DNA: TGTGCCACCACTCCGGGACAGGGATTGGATACGCAGTATTTT. Translation gives CATTPGQGLDTQYF. Looking up the rest from reference TRBV13 and TRBJ2-3 gives the full variable domain: AAGVIQSPRHLIKEKRETATLKCYPIPRHDTVYWYQQGPGQDPQFLISFYEKMQSDKGSIPDRFSAQQFSDYHSELNMSSLELGDSALYFCATTPGQGLDTQYFGPGTRLTVL.